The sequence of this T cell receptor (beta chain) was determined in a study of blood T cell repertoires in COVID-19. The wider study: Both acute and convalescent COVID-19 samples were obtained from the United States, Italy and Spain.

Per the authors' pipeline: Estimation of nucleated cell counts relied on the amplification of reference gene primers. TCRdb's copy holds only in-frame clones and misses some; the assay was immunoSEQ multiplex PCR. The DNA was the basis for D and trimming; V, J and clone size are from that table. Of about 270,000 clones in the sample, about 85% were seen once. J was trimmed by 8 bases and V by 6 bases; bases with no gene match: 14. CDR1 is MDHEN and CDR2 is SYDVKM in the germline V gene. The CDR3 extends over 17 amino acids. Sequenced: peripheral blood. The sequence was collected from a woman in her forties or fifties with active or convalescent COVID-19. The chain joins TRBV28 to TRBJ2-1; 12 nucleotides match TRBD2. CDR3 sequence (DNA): TGTGCCAGCAGCGCGACTAGCGGGAGCCGGAACGGGTATGAGCAGTTCTTC. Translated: CASSATSGSRNGYEQFF.